A selection of T cell receptor beta chains follows, all from one sample in a study of shared clonotypes between healthy human individuals. Generated by immunoSEQ multiplex PCR, the TCRdb table keeps only in-frame clones and is missing some. The data contain roughly 550,000 clones, 95% to 96% of them singletons. Sequenced material: naive CD8+ T cells sorted from blood. These receptors all come from a woman aged 30 to 39 in good health. CDR3s include the opening cysteine and the closing phenylalanine or tryptophan. D genes are given only for firm matches. Clone size appears in some rows only: once, few, many, or a class for an expanded clone.

j_call,clone_size,v_call,d_call,cdr3_aa,cdr3_nt
TRBJ2-3,-,TRBV10-2,TRBD2,CASSESLVFWTSGGSTDTQYF,TGCGCCAGCAGTGAGTCCCTGGTTTTCTGGACTAGCGGGGGATCCACAGATACGCAGTATTTT
TRBJ1-1,-,TRBV27,-,CASSLLGSASEAFF,TGTGCCAGCAGTTTATTAGGGTCCGCGTCTGAAGCTTTCTTT
TRBJ2-3,-,TRBV5-8,TRBD2,CASSTGGFADTQYF,TGTGCCAGCAGCACCGGGGGGTTCGCAGATACGCAGTATTTT
TRBJ2-7,-,TRBV6-5,TRBD1,CASSSTGGYEQYF,TGTGCCAGCAGTTCGACAGGGGGCTACGAGCAGTACTTC
TRBJ2-7,once,TRBV5-6,-,CASSWTGSYEQYF,TGTGCCAGCAGCTGGACGGGGTCCTACGAGCAGTACTTC
TRBJ2-7,-,TRBV29-1,TRBD1,CSVEGVARGQGVYEQYF,TGCAGCGTTGAAGGCGTTGCCCGGGGCCAGGGGGTTTACGAGCAGTACTTC
TRBJ1-1,-,TRBV5-6,-,CASSLEGGPTEAFF,TGTGCCAGCAGCTTGGAAGGGGGGCCAACTGAAGCTTTCTTT
TRBJ1-2,-,TRBV29-1,TRBD1,CSVIMGQGANGYTF,TGCAGCGTAATAATGGGACAGGGGGCGAATGGCTACACCTTC
TRBJ2-1,-,TRBV6-1,TRBD2,CASTKLAGGNNEQFF,TGTGCCAGCACTAAACTAGCGGGAGGGAACAATGAGCAGTTCTTC
TRBJ2-1,-,TRBV5-8,TRBD2,CASSLDSGSINEQFF,TGTGCCAGCAGCTTGGATAGCGGGAGCATTAATGAGCAGTTCTTC
TRBJ1-1,-,TRBV9,TRBD1,CASSEGNRDRRMNTEAFF,TGTGCCAGCAGCGAGGGAAATCGGGACAGACGCATGAACACTGAAGCTTTCTTT
TRBJ2-7,-,TRBV5-8,-,CASSSDNTYEQYF,TGTGCCAGCAGCTCAGACAATACCTACGAGCAGTACTTC
TRBJ2-7,-,TRBV6-5,-,CASRVEQDFYEQYF,TGTGCCAGCAGGGTGGAACAGGATTTCTACGAGCAGTACTTC
TRBJ1-2,-,TRBV19,-,CASSIDPGENYGYTF,TGTGCCAGTAGTATAGATCCCGGGGAGAACTATGGCTACACCTTC
TRBJ1-5,-,TRBV15,-,CATSEDRSRQPQHF,TGTGCCACCAGCGAGGACCGGTCCCGTCAGCCCCAGCATTTT
TRBJ1-3,-,TRBV11-3,TRBD1,CASSGWDRQRTGNTIYF,TGTGCCAGCAGCGGTTGGGACAGACAAAGAACTGGAAACACCATATATTTT
TRBJ2-7,few,TRBV5-8,-,CASSLYDGAYEQYF,TGTGCCAGCAGCTTGTACGACGGGGCCTACGAGCAGTACTTC
TRBJ2-7,-,TRBV7-6,-,CASSRSPHEQYF,TGTGCCAGCAGCAGGAGCCCCCACGAGCAGTACTTC
TRBJ2-7,-,TRBV27,-,CASSLSRGWVNEQYF,TGTGCCAGCAGTTTATCTCGGGGCTGGGTTAACGAGCAGTACTTC
TRBJ2-5,-,TRBV6-1,-,CASSEIHGETQYF,TGTGCCAGCAGTGAAATTCACGGGGAGACCCAGTACTTC
TRBJ1-1,-,TRBV27,-,CASSPLGWTNTEAFF,TGTGCCAGCTCCCCTCTCGGGTGGACGAACACTGAAGCTTTCTTT
TRBJ1-1,-,TRBV28,-,CASSFPGTMWTEAFF,TGTGCCAGCAGTTTCCCAGGGACGATGTGGACTGAAGCTTTCTTT
TRBJ2-7,-,TRBV4-2,-,CASGNAGEQYF,TGTGCCAGCGGAAACGCGGGGGAGCAGTACTTC
TRBJ2-7,-,TRBV6-5,-,CASSYAGSYEQYF,TGTGCCAGCAGTTATGCCGGCTCCTACGAGCAGTACTTC
TRBJ1-1,-,TRBV7-9,-,CASSFVGNTEAFF,TGTGCCAGCAGCTTTGTTGGGAACACTGAAGCTTTCTTT
TRBJ2-1,-,TRBV28,TRBD2,CASSRGLAGGVGNEQFF,TGTGCCAGCAGCCGGGGACTAGCGGGAGGGGTCGGCAATGAGCAGTTCTTC
TRBJ2-1,-,TRBV29-1,-,CSIEGASSYNEQFF,TGCAGCATTGAGGGTGCGAGCTCCTACAATGAGCAGTTCTTC
TRBJ2-7,once,TRBV29-1,-,CSVEQGPGGYEQYF,TGCAGCGTTGAACAAGGCCCTGGGGGCTACGAGCAGTACTTC
TRBJ2-7,-,TRBV6-5,-,CASSYSGEAYEQYF,TGTGCCAGCAGTTACTCCGGGGAGGCCTACGAGCAGTACTTC
TRBJ1-1,-,TRBV7-6,TRBD1,CASSLSVPGQGASVNTEAFF,TGTGCCAGCAGCTTATCCGTCCCGGGACAGGGGGCGTCTGTGAACACTGAAGCTTTCTTT
TRBJ1-2,-,TRBV29-1,-,CSVPGAYGYTF,TGCAGCGTTCCCGGGGCCTATGGCTACACCTTC
TRBJ1-2,-,TRBV9,-,CASSVDRTAPNYGYTF,TGTGCCAGCAGCGTAGACAGGACAGCTCCTAACTATGGCTACACCTTC
TRBJ1-5,-,TRBV27,-,CASSLEQGSNQPQHF,TGTGCCAGCAGTTTGGAGCAGGGTTCCAATCAGCCCCAGCATTTT
TRBJ1-1,-,TRBV5-1,TRBD1,CASSSGTVGGHWKNTEAFF,TGCGCCAGCAGCTCCGGGACAGTCGGAGGCCACTGGAAGAACACTGAAGCTTTCTTT
TRBJ2-7,-,TRBV4-2,TRBD2,CASSQEASGTYEQYF,TGTGCCAGCAGCCAAGAGGCTAGCGGCACCTACGAGCAGTACTTC
TRBJ1-3,-,TRBV28,-,CASSLSMRTGNTIYF,TGTGCCAGCAGTTTATCCATGCGGACTGGAAACACCATATATTTT
TRBJ2-7,-,TRBV5-1,TRBD2,CASSLVSSGTTLAYEQYF,TGCGCCAGCAGCTTGGTTTCTAGCGGGACTACTCTTGCCTACGAGCAGTACTTC
TRBJ2-7,-,TRBV7-2,-,CASSNTAGVAYEQYF,TGTGCCAGCAGCAACACGGCAGGGGTTGCATACGAGCAGTACTTC
TRBJ2-3,-,TRBV9,-,CASSESGGADTDTQYF,TGTGCCAGCAGCGAATCCGGGGGAGCCGACACAGATACGCAGTATTTT
TRBJ2-1,-,TRBV27,TRBD2,CASGPGASGSHEQFF,TGTGCCAGCGGCCCCGGGGCTAGCGGGAGCCATGAGCAGTTCTTC
TRBJ1-1,once,TRBV7-6,TRBD1,CASSAGGGMNTEAFF,TGTGCCAGCAGCGCAGGGGGGGGAATGAACACTGAAGCTTTCTTT
TRBJ2-6,-,TRBV13,-,CASSLVALRSGANVLTF,TGTGCCAGCAGCTTAGTAGCGCTGAGATCTGGGGCCAACGTCCTGACTTTC
TRBJ1-1,-,TRBV28,-,CAGGDTENTEAFF,TGTGCCGGGGGGGACACCGAGAACACTGAAGCTTTCTTT
TRBJ2-1,once,TRBV7-9,-,CASSSGELTNEQFF,TGTGCCAGCAGCTCCGGAGAACTAACCAATGAGCAGTTCTTC
TRBJ2-1,-,TRBV7-8,TRBD2,CASSNEGGAGEQFF,TGTGCCAGCAGCAACGAGGGAGGGGCAGGCGAGCAGTTCTTC
TRBJ1-2,once,TRBV4-1,-,CASSQGVSYGYTF,TGCGCCAGCAGCCAAGGGGTGAGCTATGGCTACACCTTC